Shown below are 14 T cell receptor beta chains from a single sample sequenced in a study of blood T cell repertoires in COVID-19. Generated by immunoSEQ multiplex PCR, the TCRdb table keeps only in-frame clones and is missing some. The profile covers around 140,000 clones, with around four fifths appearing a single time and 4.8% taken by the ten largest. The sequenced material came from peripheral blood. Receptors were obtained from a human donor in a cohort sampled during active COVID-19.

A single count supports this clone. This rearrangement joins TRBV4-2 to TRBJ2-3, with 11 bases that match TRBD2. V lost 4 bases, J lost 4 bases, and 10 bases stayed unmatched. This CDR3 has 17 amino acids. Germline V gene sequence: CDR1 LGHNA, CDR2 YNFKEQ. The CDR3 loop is CASSPSGGPAGADTQYF. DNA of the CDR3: TGTGCCAGCAGCCCTAGCGGGGGGCCCGCGGGGGCAGATACGCAGTATTTT.

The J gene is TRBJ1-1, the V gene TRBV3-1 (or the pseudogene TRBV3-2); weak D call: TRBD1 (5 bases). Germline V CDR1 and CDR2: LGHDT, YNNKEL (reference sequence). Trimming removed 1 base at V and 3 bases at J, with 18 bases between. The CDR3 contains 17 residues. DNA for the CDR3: TGTGCCAGCAGCCAAGCTCCGGGGGGGTCTACCTACACTGAAGCTTTCTTT. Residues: CASSQAPGGSTYTEAFF.

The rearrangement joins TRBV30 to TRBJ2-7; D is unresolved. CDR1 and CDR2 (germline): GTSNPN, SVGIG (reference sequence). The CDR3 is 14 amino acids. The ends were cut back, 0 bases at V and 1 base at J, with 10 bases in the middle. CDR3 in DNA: TGTGCCTGGAGTGTCGTCAGGAAATCCTACGAGCAGTACTTC. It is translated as CAWSVVRKSYEQYF.

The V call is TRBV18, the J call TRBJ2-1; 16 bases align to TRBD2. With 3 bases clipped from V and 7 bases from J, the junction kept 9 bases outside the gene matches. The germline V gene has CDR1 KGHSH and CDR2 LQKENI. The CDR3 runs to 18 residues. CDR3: CASSPGLAGGPELNEQFF. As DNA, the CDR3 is TGTGCCAGCTCACCGGGACTAGCGGGAGGGCCAGAACTTAATGAGCAGTTCTTC.

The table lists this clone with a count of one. CDR3 nucleotide sequence: TGTGCCAGCAGCCCGATACCCTTAGCGGGAGGTCCGGATGAGCAGTTCTTC. It encodes CASSPIPLAGGPDEQFF. The chain uses TRBV27 and TRBJ2-1; 10 nucleotides match TRBD2. V lost 6 bases to trimming and J lost 8 bases; unmatched junction nucleotides: 16. CDR1 is MNHEY, CDR2 SMNVEV, per germline (reference sequence). The CDR3 spans 17 residues.

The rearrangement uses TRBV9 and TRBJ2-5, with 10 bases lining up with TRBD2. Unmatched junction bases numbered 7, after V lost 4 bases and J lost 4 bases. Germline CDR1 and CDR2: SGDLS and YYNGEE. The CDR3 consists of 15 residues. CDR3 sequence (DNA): TGTGCCAGCAGCCCCCCCGGACTAGCGGTAGAGACCCAGTACTTC. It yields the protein CASSPPGLAVETQYF. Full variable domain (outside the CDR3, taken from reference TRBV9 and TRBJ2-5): DSGVTQTPKHLITATGQRVTLRCSPRSGDLSVYWYQQSLDQGLQFLIQYYNGEERAKGNILERFSAQQFPDLHSELNLSSLELGDSALYFCASSPPGLAVETQYFGPGTRLLVL.

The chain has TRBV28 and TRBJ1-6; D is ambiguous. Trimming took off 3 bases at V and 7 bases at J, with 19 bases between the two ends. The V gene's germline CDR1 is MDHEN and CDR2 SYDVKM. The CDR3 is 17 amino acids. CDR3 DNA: TGTGCCAGCAGTTTTATATCCTACAGATCCTCAAATTCACCCCTCCACTTT. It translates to CASSFISYRSSNSPLHF. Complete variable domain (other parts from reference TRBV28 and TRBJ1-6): DVKVTQSSRYLVKRTGEKVFLECVQDMDHENMFWYRQDPGLGLRLIYFSYDVKMKEKGDIPEGYSVSREKKERFSLILESASTNQTSMYLCASSFISYRSSNSPLHFGNGTRLTVT.

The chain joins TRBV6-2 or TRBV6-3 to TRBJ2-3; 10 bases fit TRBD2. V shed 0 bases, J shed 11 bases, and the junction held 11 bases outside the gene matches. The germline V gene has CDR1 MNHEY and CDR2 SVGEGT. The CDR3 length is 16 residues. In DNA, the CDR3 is TGTGCCAGCAGTTACTCAACCAGCGGGGGGGAGATAAAGCAGTATTTT. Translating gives CASSYSTSGGEIKQYF.

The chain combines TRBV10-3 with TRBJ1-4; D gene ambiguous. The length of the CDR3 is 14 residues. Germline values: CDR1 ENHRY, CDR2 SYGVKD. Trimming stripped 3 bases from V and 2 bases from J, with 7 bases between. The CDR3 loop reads CAISDPVTNEKLFF. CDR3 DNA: TGTGCCATCAGTGATCCAGTGACTAATGAAAAACTGTTTTTT.

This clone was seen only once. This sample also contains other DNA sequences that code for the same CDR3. The CDR3 loop is CAWSVGGYGYTF. CDR3 nucleotide sequence: TGTGCCTGGAGTGTAGGCGGGTATGGCTACACCTTC. The chain carries TRBV30 and TRBJ1-2; no definite D call. Trimming pared 0 bases from V and 5 bases from J, leaving 7 bases between. The V gene's germline CDR1 is GTSNPN and CDR2 SVGIG (reference sequence). CDR3 size: 12 residues.

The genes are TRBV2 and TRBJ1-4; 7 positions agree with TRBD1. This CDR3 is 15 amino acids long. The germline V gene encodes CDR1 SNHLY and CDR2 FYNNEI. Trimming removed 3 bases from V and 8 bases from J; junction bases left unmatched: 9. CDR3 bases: TGTGCCAGCAGTGAGCGAGGGGGCCGTGAGGAAAAACTGTTTTTT. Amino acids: CASSERGGREEKLFF.

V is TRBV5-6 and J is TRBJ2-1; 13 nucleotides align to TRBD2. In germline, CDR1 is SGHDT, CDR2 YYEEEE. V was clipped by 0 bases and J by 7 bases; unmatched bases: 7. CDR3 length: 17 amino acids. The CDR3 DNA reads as TGTGCCAGCAGCTTGGTGATCGGGACTAGCGGGATAAATGAGCAGTTCTTC. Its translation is CASSLVIGTSGINEQFF.

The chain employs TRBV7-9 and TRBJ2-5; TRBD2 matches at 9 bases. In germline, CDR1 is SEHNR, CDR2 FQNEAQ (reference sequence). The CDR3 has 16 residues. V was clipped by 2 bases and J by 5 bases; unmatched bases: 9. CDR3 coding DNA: TGTGCCAGCAGCTTATGGGCGGGGGGGCGGCATGAGACCCAGTACTTC. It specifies CASSLWAGGRHETQYF.

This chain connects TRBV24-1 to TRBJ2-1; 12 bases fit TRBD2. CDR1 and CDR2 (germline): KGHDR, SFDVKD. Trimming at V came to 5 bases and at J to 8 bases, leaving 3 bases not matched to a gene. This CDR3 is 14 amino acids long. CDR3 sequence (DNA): TGTGCCACCAGTGTTCCTAGCGGGAGGGATGAGCAGTTCTTC. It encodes CATSVPSGRDEQFF.